This T cell receptor (beta chain) was sequenced in a study of cytomegalovirus exposure and HLA in healthy donors. CDR3 size: 16 residues. The germline V gene has CDR1 SEHNR and CDR2 FQNEAQ (reference sequence). Deletions cut 5 bases from V and 0 bases from J, with 17 bases between. Study-wide findings and caveats: The authors assumed roughly uniform sequencing depth across donors for presence/absence analyses. Most TCR sequences proved rare, with some public TCRs found in many donors.

Amplification used 60 Vbeta primers and 13 Jbeta primers. Here immunoSEQ multiplex PCR was the method, and the copy in TCRdb shows in-frame clones only, minus some. The profile shows just under 70,000 clones, 75% to 85% of them singletons. Comments on this clone: Its antigen is unknown.

This clonotype originated in a human donor in good health. The chain employs TRBV7-9 and TRBJ2-7; TRBD1 is a possible D gene (6 bases). Sequences were obtained from PBMCs. This CDR3 is CASSPGVGALSYEQYF. The CDR3 nucleotides are TGTGCCAGCAGCCCAGGCGTGGGGGCTCTCTCCTACGAGCAGTACTTC.